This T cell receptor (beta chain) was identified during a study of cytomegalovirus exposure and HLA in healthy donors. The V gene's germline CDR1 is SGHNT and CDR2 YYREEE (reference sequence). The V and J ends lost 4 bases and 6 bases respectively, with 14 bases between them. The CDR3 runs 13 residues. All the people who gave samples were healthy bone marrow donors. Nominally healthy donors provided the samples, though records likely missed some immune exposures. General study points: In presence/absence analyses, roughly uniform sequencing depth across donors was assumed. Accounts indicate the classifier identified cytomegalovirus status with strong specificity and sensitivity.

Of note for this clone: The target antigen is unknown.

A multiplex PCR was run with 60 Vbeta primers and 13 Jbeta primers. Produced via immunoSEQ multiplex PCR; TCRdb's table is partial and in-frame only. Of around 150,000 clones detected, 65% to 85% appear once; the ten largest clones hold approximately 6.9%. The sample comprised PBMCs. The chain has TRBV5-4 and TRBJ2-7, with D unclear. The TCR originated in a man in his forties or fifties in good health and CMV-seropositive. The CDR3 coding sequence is TGTGCCAGCAGCCCAGAGAGTCTAGGCGAGCAGTACTTC. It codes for CASSPESLGEQYF.